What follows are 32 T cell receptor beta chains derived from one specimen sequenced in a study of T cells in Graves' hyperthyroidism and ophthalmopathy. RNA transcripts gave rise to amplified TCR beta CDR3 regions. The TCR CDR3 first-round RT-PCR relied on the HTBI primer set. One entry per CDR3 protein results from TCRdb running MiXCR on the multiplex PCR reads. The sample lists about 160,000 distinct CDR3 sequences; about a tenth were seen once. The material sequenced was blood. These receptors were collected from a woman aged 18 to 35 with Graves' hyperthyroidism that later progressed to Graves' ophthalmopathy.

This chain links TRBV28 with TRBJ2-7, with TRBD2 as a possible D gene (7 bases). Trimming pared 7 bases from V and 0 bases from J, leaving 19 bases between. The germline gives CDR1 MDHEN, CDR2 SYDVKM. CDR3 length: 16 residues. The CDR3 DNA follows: TGTGCCAGCACCTCAGGAGGGGGAGGGGACTCCTACGAGCAGTACTTC. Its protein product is CASTSGGGGDSYEQYF.

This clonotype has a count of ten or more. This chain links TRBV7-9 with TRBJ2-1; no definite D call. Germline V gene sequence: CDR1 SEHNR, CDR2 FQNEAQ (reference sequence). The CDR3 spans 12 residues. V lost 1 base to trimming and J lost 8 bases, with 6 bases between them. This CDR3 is CASSLETYEQFF. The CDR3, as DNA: TGTGCCAGCAGCTTAGAAACGTATGAGCAGTTCTTC.

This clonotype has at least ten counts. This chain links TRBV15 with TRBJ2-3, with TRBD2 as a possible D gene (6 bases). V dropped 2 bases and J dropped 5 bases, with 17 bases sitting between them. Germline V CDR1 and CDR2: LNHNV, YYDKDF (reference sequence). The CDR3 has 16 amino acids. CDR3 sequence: CATSRFSGAVVDTQYF. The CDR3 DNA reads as TGTGCCACCAGCAGATTCTCGGGAGCTGTCGTAGATACGCAGTATTTT.

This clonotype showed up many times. The CDR3 DNA reads as TGCAGTGCTAGAGGTCCAGGCCATTCCTACAATGAGCAGTTCTTC. It codes for CSARGPGHSYNEQFF. The V call is TRBV20-1, the J call TRBJ2-1; D is undetermined. There are 15 residues in the CDR3. V was cut by 1 base and J by 1 base, with 11 bases left in between. From germline, CDR1 is DFQATT and CDR2 SNEGSKA (reference sequence).

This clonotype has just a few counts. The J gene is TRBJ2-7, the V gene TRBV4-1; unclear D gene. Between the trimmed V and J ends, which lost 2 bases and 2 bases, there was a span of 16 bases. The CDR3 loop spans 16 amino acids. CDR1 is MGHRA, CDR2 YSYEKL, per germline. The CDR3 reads CASSQTPLGITYEQYF. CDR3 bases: TGCGCCAGCAGCCAAACGCCCCTAGGGATCACCTACGAGCAGTACTTC.

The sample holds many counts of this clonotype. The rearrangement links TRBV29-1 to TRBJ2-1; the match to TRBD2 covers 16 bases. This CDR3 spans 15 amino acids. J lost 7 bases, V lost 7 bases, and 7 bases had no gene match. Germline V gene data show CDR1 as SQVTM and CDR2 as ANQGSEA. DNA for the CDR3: TGCAGCGCTTACGGGACTAGCGGGAGGGGGAATGAGCAGTTCTTC. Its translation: CSAYGTSGRGNEQFF.

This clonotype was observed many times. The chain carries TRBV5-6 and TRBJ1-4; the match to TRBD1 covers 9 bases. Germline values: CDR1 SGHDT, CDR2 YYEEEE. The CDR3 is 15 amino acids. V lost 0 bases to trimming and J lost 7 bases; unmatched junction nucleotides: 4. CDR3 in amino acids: CASSLGETGGEKLFF. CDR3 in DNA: TGTGCCAGCAGCTTGGGTGAGACAGGGGGTGAAAAACTGTTTTTT.

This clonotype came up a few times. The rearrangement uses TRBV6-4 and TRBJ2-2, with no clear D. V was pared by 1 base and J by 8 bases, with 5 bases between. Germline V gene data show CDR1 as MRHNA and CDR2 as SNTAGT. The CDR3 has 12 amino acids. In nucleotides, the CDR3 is TGTGCCAGCAGTGACTGCGAAGGGGAGCTGTTTTTT. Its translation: CASSDCEGELFF.

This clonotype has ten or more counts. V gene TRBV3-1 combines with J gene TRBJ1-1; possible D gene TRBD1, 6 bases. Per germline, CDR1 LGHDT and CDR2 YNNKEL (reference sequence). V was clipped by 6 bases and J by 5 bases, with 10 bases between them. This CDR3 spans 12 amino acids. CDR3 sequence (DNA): TGTGCCAGCAGGGGGGCCGGGACTGAAGCTTTCTTT. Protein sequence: CASRGAGTEAFF.

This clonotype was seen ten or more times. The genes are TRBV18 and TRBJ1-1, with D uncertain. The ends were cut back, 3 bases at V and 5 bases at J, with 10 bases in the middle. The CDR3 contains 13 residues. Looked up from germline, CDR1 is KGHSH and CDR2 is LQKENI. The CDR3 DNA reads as TGTGCCAGCTCACCTGCAGAGGGTACTGAAGCTTTCTTT. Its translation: CASSPAEGTEAFF.

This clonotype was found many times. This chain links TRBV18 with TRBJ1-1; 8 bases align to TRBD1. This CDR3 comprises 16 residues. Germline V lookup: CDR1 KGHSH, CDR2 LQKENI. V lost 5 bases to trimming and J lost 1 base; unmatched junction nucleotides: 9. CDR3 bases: TGTGCCAGCTCAACCCGGACAGGGCCGGAGAACACTGAAGCTTTCTTT. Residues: CASSTRTGPENTEAFF.

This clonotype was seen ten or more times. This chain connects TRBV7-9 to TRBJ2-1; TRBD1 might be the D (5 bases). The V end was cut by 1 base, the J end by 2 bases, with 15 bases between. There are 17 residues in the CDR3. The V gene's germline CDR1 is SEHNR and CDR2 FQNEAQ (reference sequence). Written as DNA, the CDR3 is TGTGCCAGCAGCTTAGGTTCTGGGGCAGGCGCCTACAATGAGCAGTTCTTC. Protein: CASSLGSGAGAYNEQFF.

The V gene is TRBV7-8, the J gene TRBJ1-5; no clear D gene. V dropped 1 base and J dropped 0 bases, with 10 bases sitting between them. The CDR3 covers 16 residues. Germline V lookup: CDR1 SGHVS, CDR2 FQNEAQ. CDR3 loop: CASSLEAPYSNQPQHF. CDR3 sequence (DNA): TGTGCCAGCAGCTTAGAGGCACCATATAGCAATCAGCCCCAGCATTTT.

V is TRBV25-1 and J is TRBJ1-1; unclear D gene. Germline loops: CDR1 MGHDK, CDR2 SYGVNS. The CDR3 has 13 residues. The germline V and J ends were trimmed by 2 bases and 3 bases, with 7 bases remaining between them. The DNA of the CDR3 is TGTGCCAGCAGTGAAGGGATACACACTGAAGCTTTCTTT. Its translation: CASSEGIHTEAFF.

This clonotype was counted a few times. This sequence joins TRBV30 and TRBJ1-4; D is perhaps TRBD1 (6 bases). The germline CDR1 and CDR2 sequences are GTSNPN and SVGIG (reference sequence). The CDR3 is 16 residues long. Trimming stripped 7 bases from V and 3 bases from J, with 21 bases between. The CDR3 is CAYLRQETKSNEKLFF. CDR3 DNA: TGTGCCTATCTTAGACAGGAAACAAAGTCTAATGAAAAACTGTTTTTT.

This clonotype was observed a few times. For the CDR3, the DNA is TGCGCCAGCAGGGCCGCGGGGGGCCCCAATGAAAAACTGTTTTTT. Protein sequence: CASRAAGGPNEKLFF. The chain joins TRBV5-1 to TRBJ1-4; D is possibly TRBD1 (6 bases). V was cut by 5 bases and J by 5 bases, with 16 bases left in between. The CDR3 runs 15 residues. Germline lookup yields CDR1 SGHRS and CDR2 YFSETQ.

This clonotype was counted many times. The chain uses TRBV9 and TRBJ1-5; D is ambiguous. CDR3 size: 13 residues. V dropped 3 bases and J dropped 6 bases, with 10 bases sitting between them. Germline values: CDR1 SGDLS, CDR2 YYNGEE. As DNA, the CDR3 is TGTGCCAGCAGCGCCGAACCAACTCAGCCCCAGCATTTT. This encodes CASSAEPTQPQHF.

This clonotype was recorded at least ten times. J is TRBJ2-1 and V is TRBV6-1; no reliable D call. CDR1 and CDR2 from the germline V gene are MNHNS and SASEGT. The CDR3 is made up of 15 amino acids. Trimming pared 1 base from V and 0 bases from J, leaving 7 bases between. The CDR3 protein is CASSEVSLSYNEQFF. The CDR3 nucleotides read TGTGCCAGCAGTGAAGTGTCCCTCTCCTACAATGAGCAGTTCTTC.

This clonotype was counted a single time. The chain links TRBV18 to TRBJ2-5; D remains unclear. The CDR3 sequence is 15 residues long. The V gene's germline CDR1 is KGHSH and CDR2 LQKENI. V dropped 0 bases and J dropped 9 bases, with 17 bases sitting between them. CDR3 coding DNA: TGTGCCAGCTCACCACCGTCCCTGGGCTCGGAGCCCCAGTACTTC. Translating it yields CASSPPSLGSEPQYF.

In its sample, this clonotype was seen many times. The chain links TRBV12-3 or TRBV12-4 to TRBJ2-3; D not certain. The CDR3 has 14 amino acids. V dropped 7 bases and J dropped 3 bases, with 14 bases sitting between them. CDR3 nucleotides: TGTGCCAGCACCTTGGGGTTTAGGACAGATACGCAGTATTTT. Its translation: CASTLGFRTDTQYF.

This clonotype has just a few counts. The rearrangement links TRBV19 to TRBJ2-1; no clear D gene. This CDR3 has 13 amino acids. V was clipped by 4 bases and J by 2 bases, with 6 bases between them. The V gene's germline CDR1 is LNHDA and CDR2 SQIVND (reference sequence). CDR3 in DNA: TGTGCCAGTAGTAAGGGCCCCTACAATGAGCAGTTCTTC. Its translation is CASSKGPYNEQFF.

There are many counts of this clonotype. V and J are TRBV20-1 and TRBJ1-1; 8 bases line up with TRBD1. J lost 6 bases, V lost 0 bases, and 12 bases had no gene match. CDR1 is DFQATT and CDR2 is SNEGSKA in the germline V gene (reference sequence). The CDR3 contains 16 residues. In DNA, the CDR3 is TGCAGTGCTAGAGACCCGGGACAGGAGGGGTGGTCTGAAGCTTTCTTT. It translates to CSARDPGQEGWSEAFF.

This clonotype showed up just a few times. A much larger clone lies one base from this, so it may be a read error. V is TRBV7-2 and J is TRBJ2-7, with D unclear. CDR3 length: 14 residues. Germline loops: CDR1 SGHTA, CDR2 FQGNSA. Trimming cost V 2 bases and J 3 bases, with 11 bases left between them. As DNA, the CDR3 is TGTGCCAGCAGCTTACCAATCGGCAGCTACGAGCAGTACTTC. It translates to CASSLPIGSYEQYF.

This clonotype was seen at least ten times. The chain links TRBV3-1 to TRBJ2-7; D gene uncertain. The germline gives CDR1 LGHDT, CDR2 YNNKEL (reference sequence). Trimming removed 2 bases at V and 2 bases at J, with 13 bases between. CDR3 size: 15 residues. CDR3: CASSQFGGSTYEQYF. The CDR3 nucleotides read TGTGCCAGCAGCCAATTCGGCGGTAGTACCTACGAGCAGTACTTC.

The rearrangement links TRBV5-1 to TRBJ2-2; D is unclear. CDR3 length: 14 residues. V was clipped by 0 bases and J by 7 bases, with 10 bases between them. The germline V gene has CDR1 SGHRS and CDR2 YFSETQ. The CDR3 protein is CASSLALGFGELFF. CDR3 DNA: TGCGCCAGCAGCTTGGCCTTGGGTTTCGGGGAGCTGTTTTTT.

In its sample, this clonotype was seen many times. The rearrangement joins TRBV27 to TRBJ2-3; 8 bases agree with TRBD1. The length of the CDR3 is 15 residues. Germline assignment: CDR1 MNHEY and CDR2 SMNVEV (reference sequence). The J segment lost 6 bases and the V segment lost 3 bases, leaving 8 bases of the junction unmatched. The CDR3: CASSLGTGGQDTQYF. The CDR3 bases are TGTGCCAGCAGTTTGGGTACAGGGGGTCAGGATACGCAGTATTTT.

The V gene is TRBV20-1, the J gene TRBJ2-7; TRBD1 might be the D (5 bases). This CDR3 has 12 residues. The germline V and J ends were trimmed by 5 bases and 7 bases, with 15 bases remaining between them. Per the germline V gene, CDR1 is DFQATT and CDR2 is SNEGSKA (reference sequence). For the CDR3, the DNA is TGCAGTGCTGGAACCCCAGGGTGGGAGCAGTACTTC. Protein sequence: CSAGTPGWEQYF.

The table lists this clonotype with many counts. The CDR3: CASQGLAGTETQYF. The DNA for the CDR3 is TGTGCCAGTCAGGGACTAGCGGGGACAGAGACCCAGTACTTC. The rearrangement joins TRBV6-1 to TRBJ2-5; 13 bases agree with TRBD2. This CDR3 is 14 amino acids long. Trimming took 9 bases from V and 4 from J; bases not matched to a gene: 5. CDR1 is MNHNS and CDR2 is SASEGT in the germline V gene.

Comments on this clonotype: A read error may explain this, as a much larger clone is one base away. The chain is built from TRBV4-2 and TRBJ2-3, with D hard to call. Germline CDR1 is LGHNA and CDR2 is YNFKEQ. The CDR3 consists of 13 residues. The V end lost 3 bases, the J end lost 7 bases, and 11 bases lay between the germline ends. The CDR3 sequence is CASSQRKANTQYF. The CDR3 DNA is TGTGCCAGCAGCCAGCGTAAGGCAAATACGCAGTATTTT.

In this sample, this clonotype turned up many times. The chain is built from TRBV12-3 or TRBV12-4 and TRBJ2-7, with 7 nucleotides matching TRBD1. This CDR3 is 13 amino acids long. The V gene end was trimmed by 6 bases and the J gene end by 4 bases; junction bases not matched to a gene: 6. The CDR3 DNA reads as TGTGCCAGCAGGACGACAGGGCGTTACGAGCAGTACTTC. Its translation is CASRTTGRYEQYF.

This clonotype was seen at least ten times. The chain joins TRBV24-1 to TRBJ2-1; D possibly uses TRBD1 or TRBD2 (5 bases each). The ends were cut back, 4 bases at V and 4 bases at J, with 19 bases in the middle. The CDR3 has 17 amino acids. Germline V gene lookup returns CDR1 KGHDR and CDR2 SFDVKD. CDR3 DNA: TGTGCCACCAGTGAGTATGACCTGGGACCAACATACAATGAGCAGTTCTTC. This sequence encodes CATSEYDLGPTYNEQFF.

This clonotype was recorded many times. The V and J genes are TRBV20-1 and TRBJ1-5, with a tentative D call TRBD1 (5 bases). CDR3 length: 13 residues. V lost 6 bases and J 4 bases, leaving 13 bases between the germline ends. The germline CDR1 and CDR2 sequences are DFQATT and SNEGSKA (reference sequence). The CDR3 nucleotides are TGCAGTGCGGCGGGACCCTCTAATCAGCCCCAGCATTTT. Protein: CSAAGPSNQPQHF.